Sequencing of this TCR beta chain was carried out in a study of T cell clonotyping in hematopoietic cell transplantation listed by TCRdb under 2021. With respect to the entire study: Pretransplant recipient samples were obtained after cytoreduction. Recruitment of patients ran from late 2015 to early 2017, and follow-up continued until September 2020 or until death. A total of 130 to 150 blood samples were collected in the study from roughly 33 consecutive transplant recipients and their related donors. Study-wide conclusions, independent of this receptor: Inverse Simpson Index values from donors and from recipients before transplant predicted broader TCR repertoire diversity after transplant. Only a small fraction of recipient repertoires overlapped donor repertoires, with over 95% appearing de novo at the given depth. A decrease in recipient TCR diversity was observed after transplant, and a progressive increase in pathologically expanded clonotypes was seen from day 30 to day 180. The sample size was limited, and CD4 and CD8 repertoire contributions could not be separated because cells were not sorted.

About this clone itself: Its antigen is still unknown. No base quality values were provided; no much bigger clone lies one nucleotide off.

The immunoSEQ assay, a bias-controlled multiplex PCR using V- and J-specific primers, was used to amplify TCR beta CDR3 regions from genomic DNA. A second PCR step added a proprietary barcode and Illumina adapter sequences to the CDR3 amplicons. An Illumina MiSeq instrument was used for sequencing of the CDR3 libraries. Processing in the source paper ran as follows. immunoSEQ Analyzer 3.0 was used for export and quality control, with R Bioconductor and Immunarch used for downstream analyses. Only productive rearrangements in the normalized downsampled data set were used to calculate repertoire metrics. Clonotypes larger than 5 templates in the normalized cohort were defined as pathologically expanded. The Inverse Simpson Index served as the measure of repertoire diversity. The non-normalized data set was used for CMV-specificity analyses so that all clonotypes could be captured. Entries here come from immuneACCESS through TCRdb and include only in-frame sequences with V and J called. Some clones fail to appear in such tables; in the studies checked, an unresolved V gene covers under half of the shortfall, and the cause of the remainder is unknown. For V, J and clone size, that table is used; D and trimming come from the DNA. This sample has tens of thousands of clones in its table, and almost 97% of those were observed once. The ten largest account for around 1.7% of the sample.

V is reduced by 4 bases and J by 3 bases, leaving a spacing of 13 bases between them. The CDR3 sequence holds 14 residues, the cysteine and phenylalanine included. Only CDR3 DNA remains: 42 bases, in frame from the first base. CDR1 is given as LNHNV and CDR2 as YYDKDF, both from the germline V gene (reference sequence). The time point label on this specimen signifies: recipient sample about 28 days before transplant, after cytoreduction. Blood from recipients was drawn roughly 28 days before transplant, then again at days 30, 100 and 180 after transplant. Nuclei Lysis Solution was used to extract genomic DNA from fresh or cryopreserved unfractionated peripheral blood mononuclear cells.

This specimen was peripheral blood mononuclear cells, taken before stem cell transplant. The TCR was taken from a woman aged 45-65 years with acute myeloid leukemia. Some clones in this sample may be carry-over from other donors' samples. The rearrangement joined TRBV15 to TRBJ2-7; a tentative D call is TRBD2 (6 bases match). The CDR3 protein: CATSMFGGFYEQYF. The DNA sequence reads TGTGCCACCAGCATGTTCGGGGGATTCTACGAGCAGTACTTC.